This T cell receptor (beta chain) comes out of a study of beta chain features in type 1 diabetes (dated by TCRdb to about 2018). Background on the whole study: Mean age, gender distribution, total cell number and subset yield did not differ between patients and healthy donors. A total of 90 million to 120 million sorted cells were examined across all samples, and a strong correlation was observed between cell number per subset and RNA yield. In the study, recently diagnosed type 1 diabetes patients and matched healthy donors were compared on the TCRB repertoires of their sorted circulating CD4+ T cell subsets. Regulatory and stem cell-like memory subsets were obtained from only 8 patients and about eight healthy donors, while naive and central memory subsets were obtained from all 30 or so donors.

A single peripheral blood draw of about 116 mL on average was collected from each donor into heparinised tubes. Naive, central memory, regulatory and stem cell-like memory CD4+ T cells were sorted on a BD FACSAria II using a panel including CD45RO, CCR7, CD25, CD127, CD95 and CD27. A purity above 95% was achieved for all sorted populations. PBMCs were isolated immediately by Lymphoprep density gradient centrifugation and stained directly without culture. To minimize batch effects, samples were stained and sorted in pairs, one healthy donor with one patient per experiment. From a lookup of the germline V gene (reference sequence), CDR1 and CDR2 are LNHNV and YYDKDF. The CDR3 goes from the cysteine to the phenylalanine over 14 residues. Kept here is only the CDR3 DNA, which spans 42 bases and is read in frame from base 1. General findings and caveats noted by the study authors: Naive, central memory and regulatory TCRB repertoires appeared more similar among patients than among healthy donors. Only small numbers of individuals were included in the HLA sub-analyses, which left unresolved whether HLA type had any influence on TCRB rearrangement. Shorter templates might be favored by PCR, yet because patient and control samples were amplified and corrected together, any such skew would affect both groups equally. Because cDNA was sequenced instead of genomic DNA, activated cells with high expression could be over-represented, although the groups did not differ in activation or CD3 levels. A moderate but significant shortening of TCRB CDR3 length was observed in type 1 diabetes patients in all four CD4+ subsets. Patients with type 1 diabetes made fewer insertions and deleted more nucleotides at VDJ recombination sites, implying thymic rearrangement abnormalities.

Worth noting for this clone: This receptor's antigen is unknown. The input lacks base qualities; no much larger clone sits a single base away.

The entire amount of isolated RNA was reverse transcribed using the High Capacity cDNA Reverse Transcription Kit, so the sequenced TCRB transcripts were expressed ones. Deep immunoSEQ sequencing was applied to naive, central memory and regulatory T cell samples, giving an average of roughly 3.6 million total reads per sample. After sorted cells were lysed in RLT buffer, RNA was extracted with DNase-treated RNeasy Micro or Mini kits, with the choice depending on cell number. To prevent cross-contamination, each cell subset was processed individually, whereas patient and healthy donor samples were processed jointly. The immunoSEQ multiplex PCR was used to amplify TCRB sequences from cDNA, generating 87-bp fragments that spanned the CDR3 region. Sequencing of the amplicons was performed on the Illumina HiSeq platform. Per the original workflow: PCR bias was corrected computationally using synthetic template baselines, and reads within Hamming distance 2 were collapsed, with unmergeable singletons discarded. Reads were aligned against IMGT to assign V, D and J genes, CDR3 length and insertions or deletions at six rearrangement sites. Clonotype counts were normalized to sorted cell number within each subset before computing true diversity and Gini coefficients with the tcR R package. The overlap coefficient, calculated on TCRB nucleotide sequences, was used to quantify repertoire sharing. Out-of-frame TCRB sequences from naive cells were analyzed to stand in for the pre-selection repertoire. TCRdb holds this immuneACCESS table with in-frame rearrangements only. Some clones are missing; in checked studies, unresolved V genes explain under half, and the rest has no known cause. V and J calls and clone size follow that table, whereas D and trimming were derived from the DNA. This sample gives a few hundred thousand clones in total; 20% to 25% of them show up just once. Over 0.01% of the sample comes from the top ten.

This sequence was found in a woman in her twenties or thirties with type 1 diabetes. The sequencing sample was made of naive CD4+ T cells from blood. What this sample's cell subset or site label stands for: true naive CD4+ T cells. The chain employs TRBV15 and TRBJ2-1; 10 central bases correspond to TRBD2. The CDR3 region reads CAGASGGSYNEQFF. The sequence in DNA is TGTGCGGGGGCTAGCGGGGGCTCCTACAATGAGCAGTTCTTC. The full variable domain, completed from the reference TRBV15 and TRBJ2-1 proteins outside the CDR3, reads DAMVIQNPRYQVTQFGKPVTLSCSQTLNHNVMYWYQQKSSQAPKLLFHYYDKDFNNEADTPDNFQSRRPNTSFCFLDIRSPGLGDTAMYLCAGASGGSYNEQFFGPGTRLTVL.